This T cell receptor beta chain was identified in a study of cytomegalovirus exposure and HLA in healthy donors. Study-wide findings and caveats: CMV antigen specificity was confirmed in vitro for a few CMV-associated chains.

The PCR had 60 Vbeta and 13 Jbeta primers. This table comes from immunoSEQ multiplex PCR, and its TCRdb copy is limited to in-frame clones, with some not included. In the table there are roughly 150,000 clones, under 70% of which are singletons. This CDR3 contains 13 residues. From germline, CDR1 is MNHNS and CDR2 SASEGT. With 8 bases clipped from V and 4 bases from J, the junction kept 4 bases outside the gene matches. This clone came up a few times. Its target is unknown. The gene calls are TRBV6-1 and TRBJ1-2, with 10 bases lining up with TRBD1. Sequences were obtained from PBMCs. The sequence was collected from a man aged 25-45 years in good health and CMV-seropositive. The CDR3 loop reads CASRTGGFYGYTF. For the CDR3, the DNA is TGTGCCAGCCGGACAGGGGGGTTCTATGGCTACACCTTC.